Each of the 18 T cell receptor beta chains below was sequenced from the same sample in a study of technical replicates of blood from several donors. Some clones are missing from TCRdb's copy, which holds only in-frame ones; the method was immunoSEQ multiplex PCR. The sample consists of about 59,000 clones, 90% to 95% of them appearing once. The sequenced sample consisted of PBMCs. The source of these receptors is a human donor in good health. Some clones in this sample may be carry-over from other donors' samples.

CDR3 amino acids: CASSMQGGIEQYF. The CDR3 bases are TGTGCCAGCTCTATGCAGGGCGGGATCGAGCAGTACTTC. The V call is TRBV18, the J call TRBJ2-7; D perhaps matches TRBD2 (6 bases). Per germline, CDR1 KGHSH and CDR2 LQKENI. This CDR3 has 13 residues. V lost 6 bases, J lost 6 bases, and 15 bases lay in between.

V gene TRBV5-6 combines with J gene TRBJ2-7, with 8 bases lining up with TRBD1. CDR1 and CDR2 (germline): SGHDT, YYEEEE. CDR3 length: 14 amino acids. V dropped 4 bases and J dropped 4; count of bases not matched to a gene: 7. The CDR3 region has the DNA TGTGCCAGCAGCCTCAGGGGGCCCATATACGAGCAGTACTTC. The encoded protein is CASSLRGPIYEQYF.

This CDR3 is CASFSGGAADTQYF. CDR3 bases: TGTGCCAGCTTTTCCGGCGGGGCCGCAGATACGCAGTATTTT. V usage is TRBV18 and J usage is TRBJ2-3; possible D gene TRBD2, 6 bases. The CDR3 is 14 residues long. From germline, CDR1 is KGHSH and CDR2 LQKENI. V lost 7 bases, J lost 4 bases, and 15 bases lay in between.

V gene TRBV21-1 combines with J gene TRBJ1-1; the listed D gene, TRBD1, was not tested against the DNA. TRBV21-1 is given as a pseudogene. CDR3 length equals 15 residues. The CDR3 region is CASSTKTEGNTEAFF. DNA for the CDR3: TGTGCCAGCAGCACGAAGACAGAAGGGAACACTGAAGCTTTCTTT.

The chain is built from TRBV19 and TRBJ1-3; a weak D match, TRBD1 (5 bases). From germline, CDR1 is LNHDA and CDR2 SQIVND (reference sequence). The CDR3 extends over 15 amino acids. The V gene lost 3 bases and the J gene lost 0 bases, with 9 bases spanning the gap. CDR3 nucleotide sequence: TGTGCCAGTAGTATCCGGGGGAGCTCTGGAAACACCATATATTTT. This gives the protein CASSIRGSSGNTIYF.

The chain employs TRBV7-8 and TRBJ2-7, with a possible D match to TRBD2 (6 bases). The V and J ends lost 3 bases and 0 bases respectively, with 9 bases between them. CDR3 size: 14 residues. The germline CDR1 and CDR2 sequences are SGHVS and FQNEAQ. CDR3 region: CASSFGTYSYEQYF. The DNA of the CDR3 is TGTGCCAGCAGCTTCGGGACTTACTCCTACGAGCAGTACTTC. Based on the CDR3 plus reference TRBV7-8 and TRBJ2-7, the full variable domain is GAGVSQSPRYKVAKRGQDVALRCDPISGHVSLFWYQQALGQGPEFLTYFQNEAQLDKSGLPSDRFFAERPEGSVSTLKIQRTQQEDSAVYLCASSFGTYSYEQYFGPGTRLTVT.

The chain couples TRBV7-3 to TRBJ1-6; D uncertain. Per germline, CDR1 SGHTA and CDR2 FQGTGA. The CDR3 consists of 15 residues. Trimming took 4 bases from V and 10 from J, leaving 17 bases between them. CDR3 protein: CASSSAGGVQSPLHF. The CDR3 region has the DNA TGTGCCAGCAGCTCAGCGGGCGGGGTTCAATCACCCCTCCACTTT.

The V call is TRBV2, the J call TRBJ2-5, with D tentatively TRBD1 (7 bases). Trimming shortened V by 7 bases and J by 3 bases, and 15 bases separated the two germline ends. This CDR3 has 14 amino acids. Per germline, CDR1 SNHLY and CDR2 FYNNEI. The CDR3 is CASKSGRGEETQYF. The CDR3 DNA follows: TGTGCCAGCAAATCGGGCAGGGGGGAAGAGACCCAGTACTTC.

The rearrangement joins TRBV7-2 to TRBJ2-7; TRBD1 aligns across 7 bases. The junction had 8 bases not matched to a gene; V was cut back by 6 bases and J by 3 bases. Germline V gives CDR1 SGHTA, CDR2 FQGNSA. The CDR3 loop spans 14 amino acids. The CDR3 coding sequence is TGTGCCAGCAGGCCCCGGGACAGAATCTACGAGCAGTACTTC. Translating it yields CASRPRDRIYEQYF.

The chain employs TRBV4-3 and TRBJ1-5, with 9 bases lining up with TRBD1. This CDR3 is 15 amino acids long. Germline CDR1 is LGHNA and CDR2 is YSLEER. The V gene end was trimmed by 4 bases and the J gene end by 7 bases; junction bases not matched to a gene: 8. The CDR3 loop reads CASSREQGAGQPQHF. CDR3 nucleotide sequence: TGCGCCAGCAGCCGAGAACAGGGGGCAGGCCAGCCCCAGCATTTT.

Here the CDR3 DNA reads TGTGCCAGCAGCCCGGAGAATTGGAGCCAAGAGACCCAGTACTTC. This encodes CASSPENWSQETQYF. The V call is TRBV7-6, the J call TRBJ2-5; D remains unclear. V was clipped by 5 bases and J by 1 base, with 14 bases between them. The CDR3 is 15 amino acids. Germline CDR1 reads SGHVS; CDR2 reads FNYEAQ. The full variable domain, completed using reference TRBV7-6 and TRBJ2-5, is GAGVSQSPRYKVTKRGQDVALRCDPISGHVSLYWYRQALGQGPEFLTYFNYEAQQDKSGLPNDRFSAERPEGSISTLTIQRTEQRDSAMYRCASSPENWSQETQYFGPGTRLLVL.

The sample holds one count of this clone. The V gene is TRBV7-8, the J gene TRBJ1-2; D is perhaps TRBD1 (5 bases). This CDR3 has 14 residues. From germline, CDR1 is SGHVS and CDR2 FQNEAQ. The germline V and J ends were trimmed by 1 base and 0 bases, with 6 bases remaining between them. Here the CDR3 reads CASSLDRSNYGYTF. CDR3 DNA sequence: TGTGCCAGCAGCTTAGACAGGTCTAACTATGGCTACACCTTC.

This chain links TRBV19 with TRBJ2-1, with D possibly TRBD1 on 5 matching bases. CDR1 LNHDA and CDR2 SQIVND come from the germline V gene (reference sequence). CDR3 size: 18 residues. V gave up 1 base and J gave up 9 bases, with 25 bases separating them. The chain's CDR3 is CASSIVRVGPGAPSEQFF. CDR3 DNA sequence: TGTGCCAGTAGTATAGTCAGAGTTGGGCCTGGGGCGCCGTCTGAGCAGTTCTTC.

The gene calls are TRBV10-3 and TRBJ1-2; D uncertain. Germline CDR1 is ENHRY and CDR2 is SYGVKD. V lost 6 bases to trimming and J lost 3 bases, with 8 bases between them. This CDR3 comprises 12 residues. The CDR3 sequence: CAISTSDYGYTF. CDR3 DNA: TGTGCCATCAGCACTTCGGACTATGGCTACACCTTC.

The rearrangement links TRBV2 to TRBJ2-7, with TRBD2 matching over 9 bases. V lost 3 bases to trimming and J lost 7 bases; unmatched junction nucleotides: 10. Germline lookup yields CDR1 SNHLY and CDR2 FYNNEI. The CDR3 contains 15 residues. In DNA, the CDR3 is TGTGCCAGCAGTGAGGCGGGAGGGCCTGCCCATGAGCAGTACTTC. Its protein is CASSEAGGPAHEQYF.

The V and J genes are TRBV7-8 and TRBJ2-7; 12 nucleotides align to TRBD2. The CDR3 consists of 15 residues. The V gene end was trimmed by 4 bases and the J gene end by 4 bases; junction bases not matched to a gene: 5. Germline V gene sequence: CDR1 SGHVS, CDR2 FQNEAQ. The CDR3, as DNA: TGTGCCAGCAGCTCCGGACTAGCGGGAAAGTACGAGCAGTACTTC. The encoded protein is CASSSGLAGKYEQYF.

The rearrangement links TRBV27 to TRBJ2-1, with 8 positions matching TRBD2. The CDR3 consists of 20 residues. CDR1 and CDR2 from the germline V gene are MNHEY and SMNVEV (reference sequence). With 3 bases clipped from V and 3 bases from J, the junction kept 19 bases outside the gene matches. The CDR3 loop is CASSFRGLALPPYHYNEQFF. In DNA form, the CDR3 reads TGTGCCAGCAGTTTTCGTGGACTAGCCCTACCCCCATACCACTACAATGAGCAGTTCTTC.

The rearrangement joins TRBV5-1 to TRBJ2-7; D might be TRBD2 (6 bases). The CDR3 contains 15 residues. V was shortened by 0 bases and J by 3 bases, with 13 bases between the two germline ends. The germline CDR1 and CDR2 sequences are SGHRS and YFSETQ. The CDR3 sequence is CASSLAPGSRYEQYF. Here the CDR3 DNA reads TGCGCCAGCAGCTTGGCACCCGGGAGTCGCTACGAGCAGTACTTC.